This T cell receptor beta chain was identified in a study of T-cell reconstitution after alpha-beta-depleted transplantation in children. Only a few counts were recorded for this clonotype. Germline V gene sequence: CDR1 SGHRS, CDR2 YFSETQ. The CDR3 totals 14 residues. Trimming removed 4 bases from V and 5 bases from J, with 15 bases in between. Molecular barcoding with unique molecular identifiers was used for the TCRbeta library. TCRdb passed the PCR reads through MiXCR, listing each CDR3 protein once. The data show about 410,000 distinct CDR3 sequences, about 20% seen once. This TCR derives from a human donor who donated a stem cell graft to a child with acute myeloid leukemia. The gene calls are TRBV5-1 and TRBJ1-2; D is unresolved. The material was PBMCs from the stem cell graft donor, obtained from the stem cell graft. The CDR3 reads CASSPTSEKYGYTF. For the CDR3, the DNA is TGCGCCAGCAGCCCCACCTCCGAGAAATATGGCTACACCTTC.